What follows are 24 T cell receptor beta chains derived from one specimen sequenced in a study of T-cell memory formation after mild COVID-19. TCRdb ran MiXCR on the 5' RACE reads and lists one entry per CDR3 protein. The table includes around 150,000 distinct CDR3 sequences, less than 40% detected once. Material: PBMCs or a T cell subset sorted from them (not recorded which). The receptors were sampled from an adult woman who had mild COVID-19 (a few samples of this study predate the infection). Cell type and time point are not known.

The genes are TRBV20-1 and TRBJ2-7; a weak D match, TRBD2 (6 bases). The germline V gene encodes CDR1 DFQATT and CDR2 SNEGSKA (reference sequence). The CDR3 is 14 amino acids. Trimming took off 6 bases at V and 6 bases at J, with 21 bases between the two ends. The CDR3 protein is CSATLFPGAGEQYF. In DNA form, the CDR3 reads TGCAGTGCCACCTTGTTTCCGGGAGCTGGCGAGCAGTACTTC.

The chain combines TRBV9 with TRBJ1-5, with TRBD1 matching over 9 bases. CDR1 SGDLS and CDR2 YYNGEE come from the germline V gene. This CDR3 is built from 14 residues. J lost 6 bases, V lost 2 bases, and 3 bases had no gene match. In DNA form, the CDR3 reads TGTGCCAGCAGCGTGGGACAGGGTGGTCAGCCCCAGCATTTT. Encoded protein: CASSVGQGGQPQHF. The entire variable domain, with the rest obtained from reference TRBV9 and TRBJ1-5, is as follows: DSGVTQTPKHLITATGQRVTLRCSPRSGDLSVYWYQQSLDQGLQFLIQYYNGEERAKGNILERFSAQQFPDLHSELNLSSLELGDSALYFCASSVGQGGQPQHFGDGTRLSIL.

As DNA, the CDR3 is TGTGCCAGCAGTTCCCGCATCACCGGGGAGCTGTTTTTT. Residues: CASSSRITGELFF. The chain joins TRBV12-3 or TRBV12-4 to TRBJ2-2; D gene unclear. Between the trimmed V and J ends, which lost 4 bases and 4 bases, there was a span of 7 bases. The CDR3 contains 13 residues.

This chain links TRBV4-2 with TRBJ2-3, with a possible D match to TRBD2 (5 bases). V shed 0 bases and J shed 8 bases, with 18 bases lying between them. CDR1 is LGHNA, CDR2 YNFKEQ, per germline. The CDR3 length is 16 residues. The CDR3 protein is CASSQERLGGASTQYF. As DNA, the CDR3 is TGTGCCAGCAGCCAAGAAAGGCTAGGAGGCGCTTCTACGCAGTATTTT.

The chain uses TRBV4-2 and TRBJ1-2; D is uncertain. This CDR3 comprises 14 residues. V was trimmed by 0 bases and J by 1 base, leaving 6 bases between them. Germline-derived CDR1 and CDR2 are LGHNA and YNFKEQ. The CDR3 sequence is CASSQDPVNYGYTF. The CDR3 DNA is TGTGCCAGCAGCCAAGATCCCGTTAACTATGGCTACACCTTC.

The chain employs TRBV24-1 and TRBJ2-1; D is tentatively TRBD1 or TRBD2 (5 bases each). Germline V CDR1 and CDR2: KGHDR, SFDVKD. Trimming removed 0 bases from V and 8 bases from J, with 13 bases in between. This CDR3 comprises 15 residues. DNA of the CDR3: TGTGCCACCAGTGATTTGGGGGCCTACGGGGATGAGCAGTTCTTC. This gives the protein CATSDLGAYGDEQFF.

The rearrangement uses TRBV7-8 and TRBJ2-7; D is tentatively TRBD1 or TRBD2 (5 bases each). CDR1 is SGHVS and CDR2 is FQNEAQ in the germline V gene. V shed 5 bases and J shed 3 bases, with 14 bases lying between them. The CDR3 runs 14 residues. CDR3 sequence (DNA): TGTGCCAGCAGCCCCGATACTGGGGGCTACGAGCAGTACTTC. Amino acid sequence: CASSPDTGGYEQYF.

The J gene is TRBJ2-7, the V gene TRBV6-5; D might be TRBD2 (6 bases). The germline V and J ends were trimmed by 10 bases and 1 base, with 14 bases remaining between them. This CDR3 comprises 13 residues. The germline CDR1 and CDR2 sequences are MNHEY and SVGAGI. The CDR3, as DNA: TGTGCCACCAGGAGGGCAGCTTCCTACGAGCAGTACTTC. It yields the protein CATRRAASYEQYF.

V usage is TRBV7-8 and J usage is TRBJ2-1, with D tentatively TRBD2 (6 bases). The V end lost 3 bases, the J end lost 2 bases, and 11 bases lay between the germline ends. Germline V CDR1 and CDR2: SGHVS, FQNEAQ. The CDR3 covers 15 residues. As DNA, the CDR3 is TGTGCCAGCAGCTTGGGACTTCCCACCTACAATGAGCAGTTCTTC. Protein product: CASSLGLPTYNEQFF.

This clonotype was observed a few times. The rearrangement uses TRBV6-5 and TRBJ2-1, with TRBD2 matching 8 bases. The CDR3 is 17 residues long. Germline assignment: CDR1 MNHEY and CDR2 SVGAGI. The V and J ends lost 0 bases and 10 bases, in that order; junction bases with no gene match: 14. CDR3 in amino acids: CASSYSPSAGGAGEQFF. CDR3 bases: TGTGCCAGCAGTTACTCGCCCAGCGCCGGGGGGGCAGGAGAGCAGTTCTTC.

CDR3 in amino acids: CSAVGGPQSSYEQYF. CDR3 nucleotides: TGCAGTGCCGTGGGAGGGCCGCAAAGCTCCTACGAGCAGTACTTC. The gene calls are TRBV20-1 and TRBJ2-7; TRBD2 matches at 7 bases. The CDR3 contains 15 residues. The junction had 11 bases not matched to a gene; V was cut back by 6 bases and J by 0 bases. Looked up from germline, CDR1 is DFQATT and CDR2 is SNEGSKA (reference sequence).

The chain uses TRBV7-2 and TRBJ2-1; 13 bases are shared with TRBD2. This CDR3 contains 15 residues. CDR1 and CDR2 (germline): SGHTA, FQGNSA. J lost 8 bases, V lost 1 base, and 2 bases had no gene match. The CDR3 protein is CASSLGTSGSYEQFF. The CDR3 nucleotides are TGTGCCAGCAGCTTAGGGACTAGCGGGAGCTATGAGCAGTTCTTC.

V gene TRBV7-9 combines with J gene TRBJ2-7; D ambiguous. The CDR3 contains 13 residues. V was cut by 5 bases and J by 3 bases, with 11 bases left in between. Germline CDR1 is SEHNR and CDR2 is FQNEAQ (reference sequence). CDR3 bases: TGTGCCAGCAGCCACCCCCACAGCTACGAGCAGTACTTC. Its translation: CASSHPHSYEQYF.

The rearrangement links TRBV2 to TRBJ2-1; D is tentatively TRBD1 or TRBD2 (5 bases each). Germline loops: CDR1 SNHLY, CDR2 FYNNEI. V was pared by 3 bases and J by 5 bases, with 11 bases between. CDR3 length: 14 residues. This CDR3 is CASSDDRDHNEQFF. The CDR3 DNA reads as TGTGCCAGCAGTGATGATAGGGACCACAATGAGCAGTTCTTC.

V is TRBV7-8 and J is TRBJ1-6, with 10 bases that match TRBD1. The CDR3 is 15 amino acids. Germline assignment: CDR1 SGHVS and CDR2 FQNEAQ. Unmatched junction bases numbered 1, after V lost 1 base and J lost 7 bases. As DNA, the CDR3 is TGTGCCAGCAGCTTAGGGGGACAGGGGAATTCACCCCTCCACTTT. Its translation: CASSLGGQGNSPLHF.

The chain couples TRBV27 to TRBJ1-1, with unresolved D. Trimming pared 2 bases from V and 1 base from J, leaving 11 bases between. This CDR3 contains 15 residues. Germline V gene data show CDR1 as MNHEY and CDR2 as SMNVEV (reference sequence). The CDR3 protein is CASSLMSTQNTEAFF. CDR3 coding DNA: TGTGCCAGCAGTTTAATGTCGACCCAGAACACTGAAGCTTTCTTT.

The chain carries TRBV12-3 or TRBV12-4 and TRBJ2-1; D may be TRBD1 (5 bases). V was pared by 8 bases and J by 0 bases, with 8 bases between. This CDR3 spans 13 amino acids. CDR3 bases: TGTGCCAGCCGGACAAGCTCCTACAATGAGCAGTTCTTC. The encoded protein is CASRTSSYNEQFF.

The rearrangement uses TRBV4-1 and TRBJ2-3, with D uncertain. The germline V and J ends were trimmed by 0 bases and 4 bases, with 5 bases remaining between them. This CDR3 comprises 13 residues. Germline-derived CDR1 and CDR2 are MGHRA and YSYEKL. CDR3 coding DNA: TGCGCCAGCAGCCAAGAGGCACCAGATACGCAGTATTTT. Translation: CASSQEAPDTQYF.

This sequence joins TRBV12-3 or TRBV12-4 and TRBJ2-7; D remains ambiguous. Trimming took 1 base from V and 7 from J, leaving 5 bases between them. The CDR3 consists of 11 residues. The CDR3 loop reads CASSLVGEQYF. CDR3 DNA: TGTGCCAGCAGTTTAGTCGGGGAGCAGTACTTC.

This clonotype was seen more than once but under ten times. The V call is TRBV20-1, the J call TRBJ1-1, with D tentatively TRBD1 (5 bases). The CDR3 is made up of 13 amino acids. Germline values: CDR1 DFQATT, CDR2 SNEGSKA (reference sequence). V lost 1 base and J 4 bases, leaving 10 bases between the germline ends. The CDR3 is CSARVRGGTEAFF. The CDR3 nucleotides are TGCAGTGCTAGAGTGCGGGGGGGCACTGAAGCTTTCTTT.

This clonotype was seen a handful of times. V is TRBV24-1 and J is TRBJ1-2, with a weak D call TRBD1 (5 bases). The CDR3 loop spans 12 amino acids. The V gene's germline CDR1 is KGHDR and CDR2 SFDVKD. V lost 6 bases to trimming and J lost 2 bases, with 6 bases between them. The CDR3 sequence is CATSTGNYGYTF. In nucleotides, the CDR3 is TGTGCCACCAGTACAGGAAACTATGGCTACACCTTC.

This clonotype was recorded a few times. The rearrangement joins TRBV24-1 to TRBJ2-2; 12 nucleotides line up with TRBD1. CDR3 size: 17 residues. The germline V gene encodes CDR1 KGHDR and CDR2 SFDVKD. After removal of 1 base from V and 7 bases from J, the junction contained 6 bases not matched to a gene. The CDR3 sequence: CATSDFPGTGGIGELFF. The CDR3 nucleotides are TGTGCCACCAGTGATTTCCCGGGGACAGGGGGCATCGGGGAGCTGTTTTTT.

This clonotype was counted between two and nine times. This CDR3 is CASSFPGTGAYEQYF. The CDR3 region has the DNA TGTGCCAGCAGCTTTCCCGGGACAGGAGCCTACGAGCAGTACTTC. The genes are TRBV7-9 and TRBJ2-7, with 8 bases identical to TRBD1. Germline values: CDR1 SEHNR, CDR2 FQNEAQ (reference sequence). The length of the CDR3 is 15 residues. The ends lost 3 bases at V and 2 bases at J; junction bases unmatched: 6.

This chain uses TRBV5-1 with TRBJ1-6; a possible D gene is TRBD1 (6 bases). Germline lookup yields CDR1 SGHRS and CDR2 YFSETQ. V was shortened by 0 bases and J by 9 bases, with 16 bases between the two germline ends. This CDR3 is 16 amino acids long. CDR3 in amino acids: CASSLVEGGLGSPLHF. The CDR3 DNA reads as TGCGCCAGCAGCTTGGTGGAGGGGGGGCTTGGTTCACCCCTCCACTTT.